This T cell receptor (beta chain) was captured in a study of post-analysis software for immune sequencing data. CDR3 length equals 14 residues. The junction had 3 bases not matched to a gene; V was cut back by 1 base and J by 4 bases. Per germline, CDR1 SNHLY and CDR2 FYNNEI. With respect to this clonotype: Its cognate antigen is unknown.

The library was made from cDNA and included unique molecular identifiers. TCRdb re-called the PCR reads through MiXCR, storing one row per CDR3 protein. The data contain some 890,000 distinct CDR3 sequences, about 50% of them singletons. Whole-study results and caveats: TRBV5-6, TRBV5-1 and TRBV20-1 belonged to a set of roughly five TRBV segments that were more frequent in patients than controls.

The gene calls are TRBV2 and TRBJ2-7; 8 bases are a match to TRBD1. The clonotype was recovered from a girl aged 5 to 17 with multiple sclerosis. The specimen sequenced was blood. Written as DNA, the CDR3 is TGTGCCAGCAGTGAAGATGGACAGGGATACGAGCAGTACTTC. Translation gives CASSEDGQGYEQYF.